These 14 T cell receptor beta chains were all obtained from the same sample, sequenced in a study of immune cell composition in non-small cell lung cancer. Some clones are missing from TCRdb's copy, which holds only in-frame ones; the method was immunoSEQ multiplex PCR. This table has more than 2,500 clones, about four fifths appearing once. This sample also appeared in a second study, on CD4 T cells in lung cancer.

Sequencing used lung tumor tissue. The receptors were sampled from a human donor with non-small cell lung cancer.

The chain couples TRBV14 to TRBJ2-7; D not resolved. V lost 0 bases to trimming and J lost 2 bases, with 8 bases between them. CDR3 length: 14 residues. Germline CDR1 reads SGHDN; CDR2 reads FVKESK. CDR3 sequence (DNA): TGTGCCAGCAGCCAAGATCTAGTTACCTACGAGCAGTACTTC. Protein: CASSQDLVTYEQYF.

This clone was seen just once. V is TRBV2 and J is TRBJ2-2; possibly TRBD1 for D (6 bases). CDR3 length equals 13 residues. From germline, CDR1 is SNHLY and CDR2 FYNNEI. V was shortened by 6 bases and J by 4 bases, with 9 bases between the two germline ends. This CDR3 reads CASRGTSTGELFF. The CDR3 nucleotides read TGTGCCAGCAGGGGGACATCCACCGGGGAGCTGTTTTTT.

The CDR3 reads CASSPEARDTEAFF. DNA of the CDR3: TGTGCCAGCAGCCCAGAGGCCAGGGACACTGAAGCTTTCTTT. This chain uses TRBV7-9 with TRBJ1-1; D is perhaps TRBD1 (5 bases). The V gene lost 5 bases and the J gene lost 3 bases, with 13 bases spanning the gap. The CDR3 is 14 amino acids. Germline V gene sequence: CDR1 SEHNR, CDR2 FQNEAQ (reference sequence).

This clone was recorded only once. The chain joins TRBV29-1 to TRBJ2-7; D gene unclear. CDR3 length: 12 amino acids. V shed 7 bases and J shed 2 bases, with 12 bases lying between them. Germline lookup yields CDR1 SQVTM and CDR2 ANQGSEA. The CDR3 DNA reads TGCAGCGCGTCTGAGAGAGCCTACGAGCAGTACTTC. Amino acids: CSASERAYEQYF.

Only one count was recorded for this clone. The rearrangement uses TRBV6-5 and TRBJ2-5, with D possibly being TRBD1 (6 bases). V lost 6 bases to trimming and J lost 1 base, with 12 bases between them. Germline V gene data show CDR1 as MNHEY and CDR2 as SVGAGI. CDR3 size: 14 residues. CDR3 residues: CASSPDSPQETQYF. DNA of the CDR3: TGTGCCAGCAGCCCGGACAGCCCCCAAGAGACCCAGTACTTC.

The J gene is TRBJ1-2, the V gene TRBV4-2; unclear D gene. Trimming removed 3 bases at V and 4 bases at J, with 9 bases between. This CDR3 spans 13 amino acids. Germline-derived CDR1 and CDR2 are LGHNA and YNFKEQ. The CDR3 bases are TGTGCCAGCAGCCAGGAGAATGGCTATGGCTACACCTTC. Translated, it gives CASSQENGYGYTF.

The V and J genes are TRBV4-2 and TRBJ1-3; D not certain. The CDR3 extends over 15 amino acids. The V gene's germline CDR1 is LGHNA and CDR2 YNFKEQ. Trimming removed 3 bases at V and 0 bases at J, with 9 bases between. The CDR3 bases are TGTGCCAGCAGCCAGGACGGGAACTCTGGAAACACCATATATTTT. Protein: CASSQDGNSGNTIYF.

This clone was counted only a few times. The chain employs TRBV6-6 and TRBJ1-2, with D uncertain. The CDR3 consists of 13 residues. CDR1 and CDR2 from the germline V gene are MNHNY and SVGAGI (reference sequence). Between the trimmed V and J ends, which lost 6 bases and 3 bases, there was a span of 11 bases. The CDR3 bases are TGTGCCAGCAGCCCGTCTCCTTACTATGGCTACACCTTC. Encoded protein: CASSPSPYYGYTF.

The V gene is TRBV7-8, the J gene TRBJ2-1, with D possibly being TRBD2 (5 bases). The CDR3 loop spans 11 amino acids. Germline CDR1 and CDR2: SGHVS and FQNEAQ. With 6 bases removed from V and 11 bases from J, the gap between germline ends came to 11 bases. CDR3 sequence reads: CASSERSKQFF. The CDR3 nucleotides read TGTGCCAGCAGTGAGCGGAGCAAGCAGTTCTTC.

The chain uses TRBV6-1 and TRBJ1-5, with 7 bases lining up with TRBD1. CDR1 is MNHNS, CDR2 SASEGT, per germline. V shed 3 bases and J 1 base; nucleotides not matched to a gene: 3. CDR3 length: 15 amino acids. In nucleotides, the CDR3 is TGTGCCAGCAGTGAGACAGGGAGCAGCAATCAGCCCCAGCATTTT. Translated, it gives CASSETGSSNQPQHF.

This clone is deemed large (0.1 to 1%). The gene calls are TRBV19 and TRBJ1-1; D gene unclear. V was shortened by 7 bases and J by 6 bases, with 9 bases between the two germline ends. The CDR3 has 11 amino acids. CDR1 is LNHDA and CDR2 is SQIVND in the germline V gene (reference sequence). CDR3 DNA: TGTGCCAGTACTCCAGGCTCTGAAGCTTTCTTT. Its protein is CASTPGSEAFF.

This clone occurred a few times. The V and J genes are TRBV7-3 and TRBJ2-5, with D unclear. Germline-derived CDR1 and CDR2 are SGHTA and FQGTGA. Trimming took off 0 bases at V and 0 bases at J, with 8 bases between the two ends. The CDR3 has 15 residues. This chain's CDR3 is CASSLTYQDQETQYF. The CDR3 nucleotides are TGTGCCAGCAGCTTAACGTACCAGGACCAAGAGACCCAGTACTTC.

The chain links TRBV4-2 to TRBJ2-3; 10 bases align to TRBD1. CDR1 is LGHNA, CDR2 YNFKEQ, per germline. This CDR3 is 16 amino acids long. The V segment lost 4 bases and the J segment 3 bases; nucleotides outside the gene matches: 7. CDR3 amino acids: CASSRQTGGGTDTQYF. CDR3 coding DNA: TGTGCCAGCAGCCGCCAGACAGGGGGCGGAACAGATACGCAGTATTTT.

The chain combines TRBV5-4 with TRBJ2-5, with TRBD2 as a possible D gene (6 bases). The CDR3 extends over 14 amino acids. The germline V and J ends were trimmed by 4 bases and 2 bases, with 12 bases remaining between them. CDR1 is SGHNT, CDR2 YYREEE, per germline (reference sequence). DNA of the CDR3: TGTGCCAGCAGCCCGGGACTGGCTCAAGAGACCCAGTACTTC. Its protein product is CASSPGLAQETQYF.